This is a list of T cell receptor beta chains from one sample in a study of blood T cell repertoires in COVID-19. Clones were read by immunoSEQ multiplex PCR, and TCRdb kept only the in-frame ones, dropping some. Of about 330,000 clones in the sample, 85% to 90% were seen once. Sequences were obtained from peripheral blood. These receptors originate from a woman aged 45-60 years with active or convalescent COVID-19. Each CDR3 is given with its conserved first and last residue. Each record gives: J gene, D gene, V gene, CDR3 protein. D genes are given only for firm matches.

>TRBJ1-4|TRBD1|TRBV7-2
CASSLDGQVRGEKLFF
>TRBJ2-1|NA|TRBV28
CASSSPQGRTNEQFF
>TRBJ1-1|NA|TRBV5-6
CASSPVGGSTEAFF
>TRBJ1-2|NA|TRBV5-8
CATRWGPEGYTF
>TRBJ2-2|TRBD1|TRBV19
CASSKVRGRTGELFF
>TRBJ2-1|TRBD2|TRBV19
CASRGLAGEDYNEQFF
>TRBJ2-5|TRBD2|TRBV2
CASSQRLAGRETQYF
>TRBJ1-2|TRBD1|TRBV28
CASRDWTGNNYGYTF
>TRBJ1-1|NA|TRBV5-1
CASSLGHVGNTEAFF
>TRBJ1-2|TRBD1|TRBV10-1
CASSEGLWTGSYGYTF
>TRBJ1-6|NA|TRBV2
CASSWGGNSYNSPLHF
>TRBJ2-1|TRBD2|TRBV7-3
CASSLISGTSGYNEQFF
>TRBJ1-2|TRBD1|TRBV6-5
CASSSDRGPPYGYTF
>TRBJ2-7|NA|TRBV30
CAWSRVYEQYF
>TRBJ2-3|TRBD2|TRBV7-2
CASSLGAGGKDTQYF
>TRBJ2-1|TRBD2|TRBV15
CATSRLGLAASSYNEQFF
>TRBJ1-5|TRBD1|TRBV6-2/TRBV6-3
CASSFGQASNQPQHF
>TRBJ2-5|NA|TRBV7-9
CASSLAVQGETQYF
>TRBJ2-7|NA|TRBV3-1/TRBV3-2
CASSQGSVQGTYEQYF
>TRBJ1-2|NA|TRBV4-3
CASSQVLGLNYGYTF
>TRBJ2-1|NA|TRBV20-1
CSATPGNEQFF
>TRBJ1-2|TRBD1|TRBV3-1/TRBV3-2
CASSPLEGAVYGYTF
>TRBJ2-5|NA|TRBV2
CASRYKNQETQYF
>TRBJ1-2|NA|TRBV5-1
CASSLERTLNYGYTF